This T cell receptor beta chain stems from a study of Ad26.COV2.S vaccination and SARS-CoV-2 variants. Study at large: The study gave Ad26.COV2.S intramuscularly, once or twice 56 days apart.

Repertoires were generated with immunoSEQ multiplex PCR, while TCRdb's copy carries only in-frame clones and drops some. The sample yields some 420,000 clones, roughly 90% seen once. The CDR3 is made up of 15 amino acids. Germline loops: CDR1 LGHNA, CDR2 YSLEER. J gave up 7 bases and V 3 bases, and 11 bases lay outside the gene matches. Notes on the study in general: Breadth, reportedly substantial, characterized the spike-specific CD8+ and CD4+ T cell responses after vaccination.

As for treatment: approximately 18 received Ad26.COV2.S at low or high dose, single or two shots; roughly five received placebo; per-sample allocation not given. Samples were taken on day 63 after the first vaccine or placebo injection. Adults aged 18-55 years in Boston included the donor. Regarding this clone: The antigen remains undetermined.

The material was peripheral blood, obtained in a trial of Ad26.COV2.S vaccine versus placebo. V is TRBV4-3 and J is TRBJ1-2, with 7 bases that match TRBD1. The receptor was isolated from a person aged 18-65 years who received the Ad26.COV2.S COVID-19 vaccine or a placebo. CDR3 DNA: TGCGCCAGCAGCCAGGGCCGACAGGGTTGGAGTGGCTACACCTTC. It encodes CASSQGRQGWSGYTF.